One and the same sample provided the 27 T cell receptor beta chains below, sequenced in a study of T cells after yellow fever vaccination. TCRdb re-called the 5' RACE reads through MiXCR, storing one row per CDR3 protein. The sample shows about 340,000 distinct CDR3 sequences, around 4.1% of them seen only once. This material consisted of PBMCs, taken 5 days after the yellow fever booster vaccination. Source of these receptors: a man aged 18 to 29 who received the YFV17D yellow fever vaccine.

This clonotype was seen only a few times. The V and J genes are TRBV5-1 and TRBJ2-5, with 12 bases that match TRBD2. The CDR3 covers 16 residues. Trimming at V came to 2 bases and at J to 1 base, leaving 3 bases not matched to a gene. Germline V gene lookup returns CDR1 SGHRS and CDR2 YFSETQ. CDR3 amino acids: CASSFGLAGFQETQYF. The CDR3 DNA reads as TGCGCCAGCAGCTTTGGACTAGCGGGATTCCAAGAGACCCAGTACTTC.

This clonotype was picked up many times. V and J are TRBV4-1 and TRBJ2-5, with TRBD1 as a possible D gene (5 bases). The CDR3 length is 14 residues. Trimming removed 2 bases from V and 2 bases from J, with 9 bases in between. Per germline, CDR1 MGHRA and CDR2 YSYEKL. The DNA of the CDR3 is TGCGCCAGCAGCCAACAGGGTAATCAAGAGACCCAGTACTTC. Its translation is CASSQQGNQETQYF.

This clonotype was seen a handful of times. Sequence at one end of the junction differs from germline and may be a read error. The gene calls are TRBV7-7 and TRBJ2-5; TRBD2 agrees at 8 bases. The CDR3 has 14 residues. CDR1 is SSHAT and CDR2 is FNYEAQ in the germline V gene (reference sequence). The CDR3: CASSPGGAGETQYF. The CDR3 DNA reads as TGTGCTAGCAGCCCCGGGGGGGCGGGAGAGACCCAGTACTTC.

The chain has TRBV24-1 and TRBJ2-5; 8 bases map to TRBD1. The CDR3 is 14 residues long. Germline V gene data show CDR1 as KGHDR and CDR2 as SFDVKD. With V trimmed by 6 bases and J by 4 bases, 6 bases remained unmatched. The CDR3, as DNA: TGTGCCACCAGTTCGGGACAGGAGGGAGAGACCCAGTACTTC. Protein sequence: CATSSGQEGETQYF.

This clonotype was seen only a few times. CDR3 sequence: CASSPQGLQNTGELFF. The CDR3 DNA is TGCGCCAGCAGTCCGCAGGGACTCCAGAACACCGGGGAGCTGTTTTTT. The chain couples TRBV4-1 to TRBJ2-2, with a tentative D call TRBD2 (6 bases). V shed 6 bases and J shed 1 base, with 15 bases lying between them. The CDR3 contains 16 residues. CDR1 is MGHRA and CDR2 is YSYEKL in the germline V gene.

The chain employs TRBV5-4 and TRBJ2-5; the D gene is possibly TRBD2 (5 bases). V dropped 0 bases and J dropped 4 bases, with 13 bases sitting between them. CDR3 length: 15 amino acids. CDR1 is SGHNT, CDR2 YYREEE, per germline (reference sequence). CDR3 coding DNA: TGTGCCAGCAGCTTGGTTTCCCATGGAGGAGAGACCCAGTACTTC. Its protein is CASSLVSHGGETQYF.

This clonotype turned up a few times. The rearrangement uses TRBV29-1 and TRBJ2-7, with D possibly being TRBD1 (5 bases). Germline CDR1 reads SQVTM; CDR2 reads ANQGSEA. CDR3 size: 16 residues. V was clipped by 7 bases and J by 7 bases, with 29 bases between them. CDR3 loop: CSGKPETDISSKEQYF. The CDR3, as DNA: TGCAGCGGAAAGCCTGAGACAGATATATCCTCGAAGGAGCAGTACTTC.

The CDR3 is CASSPKKARLAKNIQYF. The CDR3 nucleotides read TGTGCCAGCAGCCCCAAGAAGGCCAGACTAGCCAAAAACATTCAGTACTTC. The gene calls are TRBV7-7 and TRBJ2-4; D is ambiguous. Germline V CDR1 and CDR2: SSHAT, FNYEAQ (reference sequence). There are 17 residues in the CDR3. V was trimmed by 5 bases and J by 0 bases, leaving 17 bases between them.

This clonotype was detected only a few times. The J gene is TRBJ2-5, the V gene TRBV18, with 9 bases matching TRBD2. V trimming: 2 bases; J trimming: 4 bases; junction bases outside the gene matches: 5. CDR1 is KGHSH, CDR2 LQKENI, per germline. The CDR3 has 15 amino acids. CDR3 amino acids: CASSPGTSLGETQYF. DNA for the CDR3: TGTGCCAGCTCACCAGGGACTAGCCTTGGAGAGACCCAGTACTTC.

This clonotype was detected a few times. The chain employs TRBV24-1 and TRBJ1-2, with a weak D call TRBD1 (5 bases). Germline values: CDR1 KGHDR, CDR2 SFDVKD. Trimming removed 4 bases from V and 8 bases from J, with 13 bases in between. This CDR3 region has 13 residues. CDR3 sequence (DNA): TGTGCCACCAGTGACCCGGGACCAGGCGGCTACACCTTC. Its translation is CATSDPGPGGYTF.

This clonotype was seen only a few times. The chain's CDR3 is CASSLGWAANTGELFF. CDR3 DNA: TGCGCCAGCAGCTTGGGCTGGGCGGCGAACACCGGGGAGCTGTTTTTT. The genes are TRBV5-1 and TRBJ2-2; no firm D call. The ends were cut back, 0 bases at V and 0 bases at J, with 9 bases in the middle. Germline CDR1 and CDR2: SGHRS and YFSETQ. The CDR3 has 16 amino acids. The entire variable domain, with the rest obtained from reference TRBV5-1 and TRBJ2-2, is as follows: KAGVTQTPRYLIKTRGQQVTLSCSPISGHRSVSWYQQTPGQGLQFLFEYFSETQRNKGNFPGRFSGRQFSNSRSEMNVSTLELGDSALYLCASSLGWAANTGELFFGEGSRLTVL.

This clonotype was detected ten times or more. The chain carries TRBV7-2 and TRBJ1-2, with no clear D. Germline CDR1 and CDR2: SGHTA and FQGNSA. This CDR3 is built from 12 residues. V lost 2 bases to trimming and J lost 8 bases, with 9 bases between them. CDR3 sequence reads: CASSLLPWGYTF. The CDR3, as DNA: TGTGCCAGCAGCTTACTTCCTTGGGGCTACACCTTC. Looking up the rest from reference TRBV7-2 and TRBJ1-2 gives the full variable domain: GAGVSQSPSNKVTEKGKDVELRCDPISGHTALYWYRQSLGQGLEFLIYFQGNSAPDKSGLPSDRFSAERTGGSVSTLTIQRTQQEDSAVYLCASSLLPWGYTFGSGTRLTVV.

This clonotype was detected only a few times. The chain uses TRBV7-2 and TRBJ2-3, with 8 nucleotides matching TRBD2. This CDR3 spans 18 amino acids. The V gene end was trimmed by 3 bases and the J gene end by 1 base; junction bases not matched to a gene: 12. Germline V gene sequence: CDR1 SGHTA, CDR2 FQGNSA. In nucleotides, the CDR3 is TGTGCCAGCAGCTTCGGTCGAGAGCGGGGGCCGGGCACAGATACGCAGTATTTT. Its protein is CASSFGRERGPGTDTQYF. Filled out from reference TRBV7-2 and TRBJ2-3, the complete variable domain reads GAGVSQSPSNKVTEKGKDVELRCDPISGHTALYWYRQSLGQGLEFLIYFQGNSAPDKSGLPSDRFSAERTGGSVSTLTIQRTQQEDSAVYLCASSFGRERGPGTDTQYFGPGTRLTVL.

This chain joins TRBV20-1 and TRBJ2-7; D is perhaps TRBD2 (6 bases). CDR3 length equals 14 residues. V lost 3 bases and J 3 bases, leaving 15 bases between the germline ends. Germline lookup yields CDR1 DFQATT and CDR2 SNEGSKA (reference sequence). CDR3: CSARHSGTGYEQYV. The CDR3 region has the DNA TGCAGTGCTAGGCATTCCGGGACTGGCTACGAGCAGTACGTC.

This clonotype was seen more than once but under ten times. V is TRBV10-3 and J is TRBJ2-1, with D possibly being TRBD1 (5 bases). The length of the CDR3 is 16 residues. From germline, CDR1 is ENHRY and CDR2 SYGVKD. The germline V and J ends were trimmed by 0 bases and 2 bases, with 11 bases remaining between them. The CDR3 loop reads CAISESGVYPYNEQFF. DNA for the CDR3: TGTGCCATCAGTGAGTCAGGGGTTTACCCCTACAATGAGCAGTTCTTC.

This clonotype was seen ten or more times. The chain has TRBV10-3 and TRBJ2-1, with a tentative D call TRBD2 (5 bases). The CDR3 spans 15 residues. The germline V and J ends were trimmed by 4 bases and 7 bases, with 17 bases remaining between them. CDR1 and CDR2 (germline): ENHRY, SYGVKD. In nucleotides, the CDR3 is TGTGCCATCAGTGTGCAACGGGGTCTTTTGAATGAGCAGTTCTTC. Translated, it gives CAISVQRGLLNEQFF.

The chain employs TRBV6-5 and TRBJ1-3, with D hard to call. V dropped 0 bases and J dropped 4 bases, with 13 bases sitting between them. Looked up from germline, CDR1 is MNHEY and CDR2 is SVGAGI. CDR3 length equals 16 residues. The CDR3 here is CASSYSIMGSGNTIYF. CDR3 in DNA: TGTGCCAGCAGTTACTCGATAATGGGTTCCGGAAACACCATATATTTT.

This clonotype was counted at least ten times. V usage is TRBV18 and J usage is TRBJ2-5; D gene ambiguous. Germline CDR1 is KGHSH and CDR2 is LQKENI. V was trimmed by 3 bases and J by 5 bases, leaving 4 bases between them. There are 11 residues in the CDR3. CDR3 DNA sequence: TGTGCCAGCTCACCGGGGGAGACCCAGTACTTC. This codes for CASSPGETQYF.

This clonotype came up many times. The V gene is TRBV28, the J gene TRBJ1-3; unclear D gene. V lost 3 bases to trimming and J lost 1 base, with 10 bases between them. The germline V gene has CDR1 MDHEN and CDR2 SYDVKM. The CDR3 sequence is 15 residues long. The CDR3 nucleotides are TGTGCCAGCAGTTTGGGGTCAGTTTCTGGAAACACCATATATTTT. Protein: CASSLGSVSGNTIYF.

This clonotype was observed at least ten times. The chain joins TRBV5-1 to TRBJ2-2; D is unclear. CDR1 is SGHRS and CDR2 is YFSETQ in the germline V gene. V dropped 4 bases and J dropped 4 bases, with 17 bases sitting between them. This CDR3 is 16 amino acids long. CDR3 in amino acids: CASSLTARRATGELFF. CDR3 in DNA: TGCGCCAGCAGCCTGACCGCTCGACGGGCCACCGGGGAGCTGTTTTTT.

This clonotype occurred many times. J is TRBJ1-1 and V is TRBV12-3 or TRBV12-4; D ambiguous. Trimming removed 4 bases from V and 3 bases from J, with 18 bases in between. The CDR3 contains 16 residues. The CDR3 spells CASSYRVVRAHTEAFF. For the CDR3, the DNA is TGTGCCAGCAGTTACCGAGTCGTCCGGGCCCACACTGAAGCTTTCTTT.

The sample holds a few counts of this clonotype. The rearrangement uses TRBV5-1 and TRBJ1-5; the D gene is possibly TRBD1 (6 bases). CDR1 is SGHRS, CDR2 YFSETQ, per germline. This CDR3 comprises 15 residues. The ends were cut back, 4 bases at V and 1 base at J, with 12 bases in the middle. The CDR3 region is CASSEQGGSNQPQHF. CDR3 coding DNA: TGCGCCAGCAGCGAACAGGGTGGAAGCAATCAGCCCCAGCATTTT.

This clonotype was observed many times. V is TRBV7-9 and J is TRBJ2-1; 8 nucleotides align to TRBD1. With V trimmed by 3 bases and J by 9 bases, 13 bases remained unmatched. This CDR3 is built from 16 residues. Germline CDR1 and CDR2: SEHNR and FQNEAQ (reference sequence). CDR3 sequence (DNA): TGTGCCAGCAGCTTTCATACAGGGGGGATTAAGGGTGAGCAGTTCTTC. It yields the protein CASSFHTGGIKGEQFF.

In nucleotides, the CDR3 is TGTGCCAGCAGTTATAGCCCCTCTGGGGCCAACGTCCTGACTTTC. Its protein is CASSYSPSGANVLTF. V usage is TRBV6-5 and J usage is TRBJ2-6; D is unresolved. This CDR3 is 15 amino acids long. Between the trimmed V and J ends, which lost 3 bases and 0 bases, there was a span of 6 bases. The V gene's germline CDR1 is MNHEY and CDR2 SVGAGI.

V gene TRBV5-1 combines with J gene TRBJ2-7; 7 bases align to TRBD2. V trimming: 2 bases; J trimming: 7 bases; junction bases outside the gene matches: 9. The germline CDR1 and CDR2 sequences are SGHRS and YFSETQ. CDR3 length: 14 residues. This CDR3 reads CASSFSGGSREQYF. The DNA of the CDR3 is TGCGCCAGCAGCTTTTCGGGGGGTTCTCGGGAGCAGTACTTC.

This clonotype was seen repeatedly, ten times or more. The V call is TRBV5-1, the J call TRBJ2-5; unclear D gene. CDR1 SGHRS and CDR2 YFSETQ come from the germline V gene. The V and J ends lost 0 bases and 4 bases respectively, with 10 bases between them. This CDR3 has 14 residues. As DNA, the CDR3 is TGCGCCAGCAGCTTGGGATCAGTCCCAGAGACCCAGTACTTC. Residues: CASSLGSVPETQYF.

The V call is TRBV7-3, the J call TRBJ2-2, with TRBD1 identical over 7 bases. The CDR3 runs 14 residues. The germline V gene encodes CDR1 SGHTA and CDR2 FQGTGA. Trimming took 4 bases from V and 8 from J; bases not matched to a gene: 7. The CDR3 reads CASSYLQGVGELFF. The CDR3 bases are TGTGCCAGCAGCTATCTCCAGGGGGTAGGGGAGCTGTTTTTT.